Listed below are T cell receptor beta chains from one sample, sequenced in a study of blood T cell repertoires in COVID-19. Profiling relied on immunoSEQ multiplex PCR, and the TCRdb table lists in-frame clones only, not all of them. The sample holds 350,000 or so clones, 85% to 90% seen once. The sequencing input was PBMCs or T cells enriched from blood (not recorded which). The source is a woman under 40 who had been exposed to COVID-19. Both conserved end residues are part of each CDR3. The D gene is left open where the match is weak. Only part of the rows carry a size: once, few, many, or a class if the clone is expanded.

D	V	size	J	CDR3	DNA
TRBD2	TRBV28	-	TRBJ2-7	CASSLGGGNEQYF	TGTGCCAGCAGCCTTGGGGGGGGAAACGAGCAGTACTTC
-	TRBV6-5	once	TRBJ1-5	CASSTHRDSNQPQHF	TGTGCCAGCAGTACCCACAGGGATAGCAATCAGCCCCAGCATTTT
TRBD2	TRBV2	-	TRBJ2-3	CASRKLAGAASTDTQYF	TGTGCCAGCAGGAAACTAGCGGGGGCGGCTAGCACAGATACGCAGTATTTT
-	TRBV5-8	-	TRBJ2-3	CASSFEQGRTDTQYF	TGTGCCAGCAGCTTCGAGCAGGGTCGGACAGATACGCAGTATTTT
TRBD2	TRBV28	once	TRBJ2-7	CASSSGLADFYEQYF	TGTGCCAGCAGTTCCGGACTAGCGGATTTCTACGAGCAGTACTTC
-	TRBV5-6	-	TRBJ2-1	CASSRDIRGQFF	TGTGCCAGCAGCAGGGACATCCGGGGGCAGTTCTTC
-	TRBV9	-	TRBJ2-3	CASSVVSSGTDTQYF	TGTGCCAGCAGCGTAGTTAGCAGCGGCACAGATACGCAGTATTTT
TRBD2	TRBV27	-	TRBJ2-5	CASSSSLAGGETQYF	TGTGCCAGCAGTTCCTCGCTAGCGGGGGGGGAGACCCAGTACTTC
-	TRBV7-7	-	TRBJ1-2	CASTRGGYTF	TGTGCCAGCACTAGGGGGGGCTACACCTTC
TRBD2	TRBV6-1	-	TRBJ2-1	CASSYLGGDNEQFF	TGTGCCAGCAGTTATCTTGGGGGGGACAATGAGCAGTTCTTC
-	TRBV11-2	once	TRBJ1-5	CASSLGADSNQPQHF	TGTGCCAGCAGCTTAGGGGCAGATAGCAATCAGCCCCAGCATTTT
-	TRBV24-1	-	TRBJ2-3	CATSEGAFQVGTDTQYF	TGTGCCACCAGTGAAGGGGCCTTTCAAGTCGGTACAGATACGCAGTATTTT
-	TRBV6-5	-	TRBJ2-7	CASSSLAGTQAYEQYF	TGTGCCAGCAGTTCCTTGGCTGGTACCCAAGCCTACGAGCAGTACTTC
-	TRBV5-1	-	TRBJ2-3	CASSLVGGRDTQYF	TGCGCCAGCAGCTTGGTAGGGGGACGAGATACGCAGTATTTT
-	TRBV27	-	TRBJ1-2	CASSPQGDYGYTF	TGTGCCAGCAGCCCACAGGGAGACTATGGCTACACCTTC
TRBD2	TRBV29-1	few	TRBJ2-4	CSVIRAREGNIQYF	TGCAGCGTTATTCGGGCGCGGGAGGGAAACATTCAGTACTTC
TRBD2	TRBV5-5	-	TRBJ2-7	CASSLGLAGNSYEQYF	TGTGCCAGCAGCTTGGGACTAGCGGGCAACTCCTACGAGCAGTACTTC
-	TRBV5-6	-	TRBJ1-5	CASSSLIRESNQPQHF	TGTGCCAGCAGCTCCTTGATCAGGGAAAGCAATCAGCCCCAGCATTTT
TRBD1	TRBV9	few	TRBJ2-2	CASSVAGGNTGELFF	TGTGCCAGCAGCGTAGCAGGGGGAAACACCGGGGAGCTGTTTTTT
-	TRBV21-1	-	TRBJ1-5	CASSKIWGRFSNQPQHF	TGTGCCAGCAGCAAAATATGGGGGCGGTTTAGCAATCAGCCCCAGCATTTT
TRBD2	TRBV5-1	-	TRBJ2-5	CASSLTGTGAGEETQYF	TGCGCCAGCAGCTTGACGGGGACTGGGGCGGGAGAGGAGACCCAGTACTTC
TRBD1	TRBV6-5	-	TRBJ1-4	CASSYRGLNEKLFF	TGTGCCAGTTCCTACAGGGGGCTAAATGAAAAACTGTTTTTT
TRBD2	TRBV5-1	-	TRBJ2-1	CASSLAGTSGRNEQFF	TGCGCCAGCAGCTTGGCCGGGACTAGCGGGAGGAATGAGCAGTTCTTC
TRBD2	TRBV6-6	-	TRBJ2-1	CASSPMVLSGLAGGTTYNEQFF	TGTGCCAGCAGTCCTATGGTCTTGTCGGGACTAGCGGGAGGGACGACTTACAATGAGCAGTTCTTC
-	TRBV7-3	-	TRBJ2-1	CASSSPLAPKNNEQFF	TGTGCCAGCAGCTCCCCTCTAGCGCCCAAAAACAATGAGCAGTTCTTC